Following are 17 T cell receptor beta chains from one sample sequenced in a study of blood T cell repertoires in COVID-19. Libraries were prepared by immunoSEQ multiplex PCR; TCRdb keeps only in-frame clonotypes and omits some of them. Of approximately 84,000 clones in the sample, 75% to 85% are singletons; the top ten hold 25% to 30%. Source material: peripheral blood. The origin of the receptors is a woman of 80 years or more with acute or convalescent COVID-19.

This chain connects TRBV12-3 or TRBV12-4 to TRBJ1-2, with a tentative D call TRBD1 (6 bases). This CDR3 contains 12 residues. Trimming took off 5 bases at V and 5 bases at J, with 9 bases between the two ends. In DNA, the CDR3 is TGTGCCAGCAGTGGAGGACAGTATGGCTACACCTTC. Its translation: CASSGGQYGYTF.

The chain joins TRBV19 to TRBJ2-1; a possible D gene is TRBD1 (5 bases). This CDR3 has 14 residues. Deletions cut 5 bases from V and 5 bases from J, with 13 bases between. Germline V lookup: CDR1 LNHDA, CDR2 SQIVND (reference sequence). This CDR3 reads CASSPQGRDNEQFF. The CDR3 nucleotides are TGTGCCAGTAGTCCGCAGGGTAGGGACAATGAGCAGTTCTTC.

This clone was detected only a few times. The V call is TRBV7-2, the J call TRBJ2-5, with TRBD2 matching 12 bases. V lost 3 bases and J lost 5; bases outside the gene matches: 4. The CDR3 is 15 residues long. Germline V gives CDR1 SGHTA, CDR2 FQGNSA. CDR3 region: CASSFMTSGSETQYF. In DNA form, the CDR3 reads TGTGCCAGCAGCTTTATGACTAGCGGGAGTGAGACCCAGTACTTC.

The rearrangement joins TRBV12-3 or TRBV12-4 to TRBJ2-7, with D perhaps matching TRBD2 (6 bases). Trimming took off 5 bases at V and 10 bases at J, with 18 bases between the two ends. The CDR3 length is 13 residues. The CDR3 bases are TGTGCCAGCAGTCCCGGAGGGCGAGTCCAACAGTACTTC. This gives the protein CASSPGGRVQQYF.

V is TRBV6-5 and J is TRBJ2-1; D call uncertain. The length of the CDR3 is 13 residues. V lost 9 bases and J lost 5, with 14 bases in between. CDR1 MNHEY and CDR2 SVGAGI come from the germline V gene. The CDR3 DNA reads TGTGCCAGTTCGTGGTCAGGCAACAATGAGCAGTTCTTC. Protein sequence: CASSWSGNNEQFF.

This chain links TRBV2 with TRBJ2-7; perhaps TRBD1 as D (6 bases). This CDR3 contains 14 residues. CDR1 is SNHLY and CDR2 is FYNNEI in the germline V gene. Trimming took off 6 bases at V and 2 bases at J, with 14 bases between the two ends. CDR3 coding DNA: TGTGCCAGCAGGATCCGGGACAAAGCCTACGAGCAGTACTTC. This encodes CASRIRDKAYEQYF. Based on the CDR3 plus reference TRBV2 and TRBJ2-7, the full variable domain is EPEVTQTPSHQVTQMGQEVILRCVPISNHLYFYWYRQILGQKVEFLVSFYNNEISEKSEIFDDQFSVERPDGSNFTLKIRSTKLEDSAMYFCASRIRDKAYEQYFGPGTRLTVT.

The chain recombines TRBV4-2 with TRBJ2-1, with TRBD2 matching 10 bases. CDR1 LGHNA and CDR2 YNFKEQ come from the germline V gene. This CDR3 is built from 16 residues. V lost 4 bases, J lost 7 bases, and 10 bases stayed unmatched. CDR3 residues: CASSLLAGDMGNEQFF. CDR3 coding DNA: TGTGCCAGCAGCCTCCTAGCGGGAGATATGGGAAATGAGCAGTTCTTC.

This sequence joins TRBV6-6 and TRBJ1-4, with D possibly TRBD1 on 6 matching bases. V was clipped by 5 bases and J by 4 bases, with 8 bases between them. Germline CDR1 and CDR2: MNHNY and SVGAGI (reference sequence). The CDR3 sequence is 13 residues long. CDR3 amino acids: CASSTDSNEKLFF. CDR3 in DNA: TGTGCCAGCAGTACGGACAGTAATGAAAAACTGTTTTTT.

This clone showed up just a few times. The CDR3 region has the DNA TGTGCCAGCAGTCGCAGGGACACCTATAATTCACCCCTCCACTTT. Encoded protein: CASSRRDTYNSPLHF. The rearrangement joins TRBV7-2 to TRBJ1-6; a possible D gene is TRBD1 (6 bases). With 6 bases removed from V and 2 bases from J, the gap between germline ends came to 11 bases. Per germline, CDR1 SGHTA and CDR2 FQGNSA. The CDR3 covers 15 residues.

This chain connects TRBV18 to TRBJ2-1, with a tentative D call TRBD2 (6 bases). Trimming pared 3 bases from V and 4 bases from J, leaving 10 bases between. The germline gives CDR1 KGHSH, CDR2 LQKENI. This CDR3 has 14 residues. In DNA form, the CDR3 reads TGTGCCAGCTCACCGCGGGACGTGTACAATGAGCAGTTCTTC. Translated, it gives CASSPRDVYNEQFF.

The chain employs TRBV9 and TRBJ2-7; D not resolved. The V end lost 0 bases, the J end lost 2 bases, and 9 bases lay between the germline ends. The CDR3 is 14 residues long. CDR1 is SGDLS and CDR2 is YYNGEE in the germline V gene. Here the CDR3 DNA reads TGTGCCAGCAGCGTAGATGGCTCCGCCTACGAGCAGTACTTC. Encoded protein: CASSVDGSAYEQYF.

CDR3 nucleotide sequence: TGCGCCAGCAGCTTGACAGGGAGGGGGCAAGAGACCCAGTACTTC. It translates to CASSLTGRGQETQYF. The V call is TRBV5-1, the J call TRBJ2-5, with D possibly being TRBD2 (7 bases). The CDR3 totals 15 residues. Germline CDR1 reads SGHRS; CDR2 reads YFSETQ. The V end was cut by 1 base, the J end by 2 bases, with 12 bases between.

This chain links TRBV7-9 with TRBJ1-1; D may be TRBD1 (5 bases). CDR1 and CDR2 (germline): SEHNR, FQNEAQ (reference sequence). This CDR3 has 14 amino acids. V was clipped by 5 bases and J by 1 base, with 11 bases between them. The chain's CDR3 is CASSPDTWNTEAFF. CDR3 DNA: TGTGCCAGCAGCCCGGACACGTGGAACACTGAAGCTTTCTTT.

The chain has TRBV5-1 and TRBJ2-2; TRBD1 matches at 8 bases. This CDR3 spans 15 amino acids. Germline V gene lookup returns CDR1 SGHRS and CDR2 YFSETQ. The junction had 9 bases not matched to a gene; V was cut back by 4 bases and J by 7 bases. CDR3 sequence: CASSPQGAAGGELFF. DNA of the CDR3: TGCGCCAGCAGCCCGCAGGGGGCGGCGGGCGGGGAGCTGTTTTTT.

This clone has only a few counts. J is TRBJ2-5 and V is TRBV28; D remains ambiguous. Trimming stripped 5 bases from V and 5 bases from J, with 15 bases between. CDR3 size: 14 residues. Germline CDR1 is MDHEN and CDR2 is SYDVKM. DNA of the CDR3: TGTGCCAGCAGTCCCCCCGCTCCTCGGGAGACCCAGTACTTC. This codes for CASSPPAPRETQYF.

The CDR3 spells CASSTAGTSFHEQFF. The CDR3 bases are TGTGCCAGCTCTACGGCCGGGACTAGCTTTCATGAGCAGTTCTTC. The chain joins TRBV28 to TRBJ2-1, with 9 bases lining up with TRBD2. The junction had 13 bases not matched to a gene; V was cut back by 8 bases and J by 8 bases. Per the germline V gene, CDR1 is MDHEN and CDR2 is SYDVKM. This CDR3 comprises 15 residues.

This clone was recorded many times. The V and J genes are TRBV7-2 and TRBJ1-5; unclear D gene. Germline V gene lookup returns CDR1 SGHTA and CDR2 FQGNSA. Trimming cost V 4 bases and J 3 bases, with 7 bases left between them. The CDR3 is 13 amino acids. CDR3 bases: TGTGCCAGCAGCTCGGGAGTCAATCAGCCCCAGCATTTT. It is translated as CASSSGVNQPQHF.